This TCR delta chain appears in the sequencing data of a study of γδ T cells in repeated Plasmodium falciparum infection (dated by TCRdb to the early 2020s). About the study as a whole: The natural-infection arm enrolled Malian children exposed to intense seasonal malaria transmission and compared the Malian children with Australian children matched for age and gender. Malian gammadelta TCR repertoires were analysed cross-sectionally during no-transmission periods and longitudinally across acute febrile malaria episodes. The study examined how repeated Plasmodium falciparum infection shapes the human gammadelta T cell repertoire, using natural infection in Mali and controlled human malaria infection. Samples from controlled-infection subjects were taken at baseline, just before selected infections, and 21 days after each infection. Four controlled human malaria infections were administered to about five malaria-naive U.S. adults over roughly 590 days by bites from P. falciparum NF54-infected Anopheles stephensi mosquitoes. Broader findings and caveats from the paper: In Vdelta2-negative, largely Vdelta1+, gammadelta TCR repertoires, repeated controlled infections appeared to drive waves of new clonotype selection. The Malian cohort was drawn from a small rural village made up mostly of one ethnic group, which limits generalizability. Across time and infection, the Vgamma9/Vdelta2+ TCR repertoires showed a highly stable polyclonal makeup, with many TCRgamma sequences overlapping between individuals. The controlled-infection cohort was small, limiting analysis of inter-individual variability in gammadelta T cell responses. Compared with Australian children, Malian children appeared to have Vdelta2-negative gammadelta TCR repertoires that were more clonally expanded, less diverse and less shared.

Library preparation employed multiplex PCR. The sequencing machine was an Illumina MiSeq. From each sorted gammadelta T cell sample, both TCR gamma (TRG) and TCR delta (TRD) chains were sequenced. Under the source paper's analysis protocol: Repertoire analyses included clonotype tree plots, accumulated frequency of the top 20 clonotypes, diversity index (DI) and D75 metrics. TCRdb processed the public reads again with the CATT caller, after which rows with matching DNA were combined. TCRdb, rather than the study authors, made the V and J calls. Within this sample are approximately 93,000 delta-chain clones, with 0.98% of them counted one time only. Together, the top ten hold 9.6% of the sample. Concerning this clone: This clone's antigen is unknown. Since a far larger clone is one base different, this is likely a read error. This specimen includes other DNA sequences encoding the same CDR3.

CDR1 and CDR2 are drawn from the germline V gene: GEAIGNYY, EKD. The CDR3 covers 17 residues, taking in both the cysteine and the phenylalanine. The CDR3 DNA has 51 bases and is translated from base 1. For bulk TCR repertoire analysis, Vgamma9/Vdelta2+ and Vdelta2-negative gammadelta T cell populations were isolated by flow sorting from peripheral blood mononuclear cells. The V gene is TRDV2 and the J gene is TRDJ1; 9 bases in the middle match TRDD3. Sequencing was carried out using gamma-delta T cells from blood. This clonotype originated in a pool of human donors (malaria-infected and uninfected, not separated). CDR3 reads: CACDPSRTGGYPDKLIF. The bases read TGTGCCTGTGACCCATCACGCACGGGGGGATACCCCGATAAACTCATCTTC.